The clone carrying this T cell receptor (beta chain) was detected only once. Its antigen is as yet unknown. The study ran its PCR with 60 Vbeta and 13 Jbeta primers. Sequencing used immunoSEQ multiplex PCR; TCRdb keeps in-frame clones, though not all of them. Of just over 150,000 clones in the sample, more than 75% were seen once. Germline V gene lookup returns CDR1 SQVTM and CDR2 ANQGSEA. V was clipped by 2 bases and J by 4 bases, with 17 bases between them. The CDR3 extends over 16 amino acids. This sample was included in a study of cytomegalovirus exposure and HLA in healthy donors. Whole-study results and caveats: CMV antigen specificity was confirmed in vitro for a few CMV-associated chains. Productive status was seen about 87% or about 30% of the time for most TCR beta V segments in an earlier analysis.

The sample consisted of PBMCs. The J gene is TRBJ2-2, the V gene TRBV29-1; D perhaps matches TRBD1 (6 bases). The sequence came from a man aged 18-30 years in good health and CMV-seropositive. The CDR3 nucleotides are TGCAGCGTTGAACTGCCGGACAGTACCCTCACCGGGGAGCTGTTTTTT. It specifies CSVELPDSTLTGELFF.